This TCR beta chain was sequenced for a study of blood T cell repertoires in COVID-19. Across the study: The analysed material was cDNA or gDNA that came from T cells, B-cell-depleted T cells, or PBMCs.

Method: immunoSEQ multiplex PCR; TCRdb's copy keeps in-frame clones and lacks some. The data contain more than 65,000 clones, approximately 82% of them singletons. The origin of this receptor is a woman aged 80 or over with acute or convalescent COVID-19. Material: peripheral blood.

CDR3 protein: CASSGQDFGGEQYF. CDR3 coding DNA: TGTGCCAGCAGCGGACAGGACTTCGGGGGCGAGCAGTACTTC. The chain combines TRBV5-4 with TRBJ2-7; D may be TRBD1 (7 bases). In germline, CDR1 is SGHNT, CDR2 YYREEE (reference sequence). This CDR3 region has 14 residues. V was trimmed by 4 bases and J by 6 bases, leaving 17 bases between them. Variable domain in full (rest from reference TRBV5-4 and TRBJ2-7): ETGVTQSPTHLIKTRGQQVTLRCSSQSGHNTVSWYQQALGQGPQFIFQYYREEENGRGNFPPRFSGLQFPNYSSELNVNALELDDSALYLCASSGQDFGGEQYFGPGTRLTVT.